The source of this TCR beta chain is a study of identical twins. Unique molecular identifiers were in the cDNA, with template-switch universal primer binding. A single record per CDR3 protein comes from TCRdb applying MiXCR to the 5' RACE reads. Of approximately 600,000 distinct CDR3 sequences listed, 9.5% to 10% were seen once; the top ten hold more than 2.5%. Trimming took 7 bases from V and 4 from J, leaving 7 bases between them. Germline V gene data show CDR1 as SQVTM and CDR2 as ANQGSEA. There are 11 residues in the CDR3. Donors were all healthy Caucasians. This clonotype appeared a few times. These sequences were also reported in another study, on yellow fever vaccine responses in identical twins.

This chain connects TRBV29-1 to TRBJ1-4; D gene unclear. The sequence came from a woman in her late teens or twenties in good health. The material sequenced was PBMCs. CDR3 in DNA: TGCAGCGGGCGGTTTAATGAAAAACTGTTTTTT. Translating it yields CSGRFNEKLFF.